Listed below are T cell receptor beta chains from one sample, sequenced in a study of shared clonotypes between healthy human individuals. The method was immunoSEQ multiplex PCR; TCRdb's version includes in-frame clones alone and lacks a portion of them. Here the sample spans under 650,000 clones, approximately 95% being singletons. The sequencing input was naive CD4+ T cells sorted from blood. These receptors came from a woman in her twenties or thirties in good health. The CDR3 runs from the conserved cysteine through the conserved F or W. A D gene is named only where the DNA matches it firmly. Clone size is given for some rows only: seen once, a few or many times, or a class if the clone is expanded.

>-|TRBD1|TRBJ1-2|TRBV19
TGTGCCAGTACCCCACGGGGTGACAGGGGGCTTAGCTATGGCTACACCTTC
CASTPRGDRGLSYGYTF
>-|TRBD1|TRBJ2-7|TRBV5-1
TGCGCCAGCAAGGGACAGGGGGTCGGGGAGCAGTACTTC
CASKGQGVGEQYF
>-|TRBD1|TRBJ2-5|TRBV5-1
TGCGCCAGCGGACAGGGACCCGAGACCCAGTACTTC
CASGQGPETQYF
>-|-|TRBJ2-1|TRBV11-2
TGTGCCAGCAGCTCTCTCCTAGGGAGCAATGAGCAGTTCTTC
CASSSLLGSNEQFF
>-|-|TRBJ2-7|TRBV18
TGTGCCAGCTCACCAACAGCCTACGAGCAGTACTTC
CASSPTAYEQYF
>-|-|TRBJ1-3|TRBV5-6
TGTGCCAGCAGCTTGACTGTCAACTCTGGAAACACCATATATTTT
CASSLTVNSGNTIYF
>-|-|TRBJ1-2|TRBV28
TGTGCCAGCAGTTTTCGAGGGATTCTTCGGGACTATGGCTACACCTTC
CASSFRGILRDYGYTF
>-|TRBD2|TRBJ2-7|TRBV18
TGTGCCAGCTCGTCCAGCGGGAGCCCCTACGAGCAGTACTTC
CASSSSGSPYEQYF
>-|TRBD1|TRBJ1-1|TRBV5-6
TGTGCCAGCAGCTGGGACAGGGTGAACACTGAAGCTTTCTTT
CASSWDRVNTEAFF
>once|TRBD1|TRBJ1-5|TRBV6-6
TGTGCCAGCAGTACCCCAGGGGGGCCCCAGCATTTT
CASSTPGGPQHF
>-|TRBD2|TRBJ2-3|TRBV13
TGTGCCAGCAGCTCTAGCGGGAGGGTTCCAGATACGCAGTATTTT
CASSSSGRVPDTQYF